This T cell receptor (beta chain) came from a study of blood T cell repertoires in COVID-19. Overall study: Donors in the United States, Italy and Spain gave samples during acute or convalescent COVID-19. From T cells, B-cell-depleted T cells, or PBMCs came the material, which was cDNA or gDNA.

Germline V gene data show CDR1 as MNHEY and CDR2 as SVGEGT. With 6 bases clipped from V and 2 bases from J, the junction kept 10 bases outside the gene matches. This CDR3 has 17 amino acids. Authors' analysis steps: By means of reference gene primer amplification, nucleated cell counts were estimated. Method: immunoSEQ multiplex PCR; TCRdb's copy keeps in-frame clones and lacks some. V, J and clone size reflect that table, while D and trimming were determined from the DNA. The sample records about 140,000 clones, 77% being singletons. This chain connects TRBV6-2 or TRBV6-3 to TRBJ2-6; 7 nucleotides line up with TRBD1. The sequencing sample was made of peripheral blood. This clonotype originated in a woman in her 50s with active or convalescent COVID-19. CDR3 sequence (DNA): TGTGCCAGCAGCTCCAGACAGGGTGGCGCTGGGGCCAACGTCCTGACTTTC. It specifies CASSSRQGGAGANVLTF.